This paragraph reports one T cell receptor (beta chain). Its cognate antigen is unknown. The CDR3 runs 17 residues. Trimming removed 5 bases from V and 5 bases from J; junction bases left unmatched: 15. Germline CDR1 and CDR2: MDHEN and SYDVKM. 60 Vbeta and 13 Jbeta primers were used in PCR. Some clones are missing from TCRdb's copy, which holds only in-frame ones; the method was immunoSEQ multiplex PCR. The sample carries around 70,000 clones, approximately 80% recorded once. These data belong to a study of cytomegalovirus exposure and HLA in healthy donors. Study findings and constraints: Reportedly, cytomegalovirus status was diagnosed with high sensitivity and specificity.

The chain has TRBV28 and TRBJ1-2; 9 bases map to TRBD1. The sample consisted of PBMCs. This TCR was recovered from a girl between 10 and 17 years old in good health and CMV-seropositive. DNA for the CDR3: TGTGCCAGCAGTCCCCGGACAGGGGCTTTTGGATGGTATGGCTACACCTTC. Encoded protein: CASSPRTGAFGWYGYTF.